One and the same sample provided the 18 T cell receptor beta chains below, sequenced in a study of T cell responses to AZD1222 COVID-19 vaccine. Repertoires were generated with immunoSEQ multiplex PCR, while TCRdb's copy carries only in-frame clones and drops some. In the table there are roughly 100,000 clones, approximately 84% of which are singletons. This material consisted of peripheral blood, taken 28 days after the second AZD1222 dose. All receptors derive from an adult who received the AZD1222 COVID-19 vaccine.

The chain joins TRBV6-5 to TRBJ1-2; 7 bases are a match to TRBD1. The V gene end was trimmed by 6 bases and the J gene end by 1 base; junction bases not matched to a gene: 5. CDR1 and CDR2 (germline): MNHEY, SVGAGI. The CDR3 consists of 14 residues. The CDR3 reads CASSRDRSNYGYTF. The CDR3 DNA follows: TGTGCCAGCAGCCGGGACAGAAGTAACTATGGCTACACCTTC.

This chain uses TRBV6-6 with TRBJ1-1; perhaps TRBD1 as D (6 bases). This CDR3 is 12 amino acids long. CDR1 is MNHNY, CDR2 SVGAGI, per germline (reference sequence). The V gene lost 5 bases and the J gene lost 8 bases, with 12 bases spanning the gap. CDR3 sequence reads: CASSHRDQEAFF. The CDR3 bases are TGTGCCAGCAGTCACAGGGATCAGGAAGCTTTCTTT.

This chain links TRBV3-1 (or the pseudogene TRBV3-2) with TRBJ2-1; the match to TRBD2 covers 8 bases. CDR1 and CDR2 from the germline V gene are LGHDT and YNNKEL (reference sequence). The CDR3 covers 15 residues. With V trimmed by 3 bases and J by 8 bases, 9 bases remained unmatched. The CDR3 spells CASSQQRGGSDEQFF. For the CDR3, the DNA is TGTGCCAGCAGCCAGCAACGGGGGGGCTCGGATGAGCAGTTCTTC.

This sequence joins TRBV4-1 and TRBJ2-7, with TRBD2 matching 9 bases. The germline V gene has CDR1 MGHRA and CDR2 YSYEKL. V shed 2 bases, J shed 5 bases, and the junction held 4 bases outside the gene matches. This CDR3 spans 14 amino acids. The DNA for the CDR3 is TGCGCCAGCAGCCAAATTGGGACTAGCCACGAGCAGTACTTC. Translating gives CASSQIGTSHEQYF.

V is TRBV2 and J is TRBJ2-2; D call uncertain. This CDR3 has 14 amino acids. The V end was cut by 9 bases, the J end by 3 bases, with 14 bases between. Looked up from germline, CDR1 is SNHLY and CDR2 is FYNNEI. The CDR3 loop is CASEKASYTGELFF. CDR3 bases: TGTGCCAGTGAAAAAGCATCCTACACCGGGGAGCTGTTTTTT.

The chain links TRBV19 to TRBJ2-5, with D tentatively TRBD2 (5 bases). Deletions cut 6 bases from V and 9 bases from J, with 17 bases between. Germline loops: CDR1 LNHDA, CDR2 SQIVND (reference sequence). The CDR3 runs 13 residues. The CDR3 spells CASSRTEDGAQYF. The CDR3 coding sequence is TGTGCCAGTAGCCGGACGGAGGATGGGGCCCAGTACTTC.

This clone occurred once. The genes are TRBV20-1 and TRBJ1-2; perhaps TRBD1 as D (5 bases). The CDR3 covers 10 residues. With 6 bases removed from V and 12 bases from J, the gap between germline ends came to 14 bases. Germline values: CDR1 DFQATT, CDR2 SNEGSKA (reference sequence). CDR3 in DNA: TGCAGTGCCCCGGGTCAGGGCGACACCTTC. It translates to CSAPGQGDTF.

V gene TRBV19 combines with J gene TRBJ1-6; unclear D gene. Germline CDR1 reads LNHDA; CDR2 reads SQIVND (reference sequence). V lost 4 bases, J lost 7 bases, and 11 bases lay in between. This CDR3 comprises 14 residues. DNA of the CDR3: TGTGCCAGTAGTAACGACGTGGAAAATTCACCCCTCCACTTT. Translation gives CASSNDVENSPLHF.

The V call is TRBV7-9, the J call TRBJ2-1, with D tentatively TRBD1 (5 bases). With 8 bases removed from V and 9 bases from J, the gap between germline ends came to 23 bases. The germline CDR1 and CDR2 sequences are SEHNR and FQNEAQ (reference sequence). This CDR3 contains 15 residues. For the CDR3, the DNA is TGTGCCAGCGCGCAGGGCCTACGAGAAATTGGTGAGCAGTTCTTC. It yields the protein CASAQGLREIGEQFF.

This clone was detected only once. The chain is built from TRBV18 and TRBJ1-1; maybe TRBD1 (6 bases). The CDR3 is made up of 16 amino acids. The germline V and J ends were trimmed by 3 bases and 1 base, with 15 bases remaining between them. Per the germline V gene, CDR1 is KGHSH and CDR2 is LQKENI. CDR3 amino acids: CASSPMQPTGNTEAFF. The CDR3 DNA reads TGTGCCAGCTCACCCATGCAGCCGACAGGGAACACTGAAGCTTTCTTT.

This rearrangement joins TRBV10-3 to TRBJ1-1; weak D call: TRBD1 (5 bases). This CDR3 has 13 amino acids. Germline CDR1 reads ENHRY; CDR2 reads SYGVKD. V lost 7 bases, J lost 4 bases, and 13 bases lay in between. CDR3 nucleotide sequence: TGTGCCATCAAGGGTAATCAGGGCACTGAAGCTTTCTTT. This encodes CAIKGNQGTEAFF.

The gene calls are TRBV18 and TRBJ2-7, with unresolved D. Trimming shortened V by 2 bases and J by 3 bases, and 2 bases separated the two germline ends. The CDR3 consists of 11 residues. Germline V CDR1 and CDR2: KGHSH, LQKENI. The CDR3 DNA reads as TGTGCCAGCTCACCAGGCTACGAGCAGTACTTC. Protein product: CASSPGYEQYF. Together with reference TRBV18 and TRBJ2-7, the CDR3 gives the full variable domain: NAGVMQNPRHLVRRRGQEARLRCSPMKGHSHVYWYRQLPEEGLKFMVYLQKENIIDESGMPKERFSAEFPKEGPSILRIQQVVRGDSAAYFCASSPGYEQYFGPGTRLTVT.

This chain uses TRBV6-5 with TRBJ1-1; D is unclear. With 0 bases removed from V and 4 bases from J, the gap between germline ends came to 9 bases. From germline, CDR1 is MNHEY and CDR2 SVGAGI. The CDR3 is 14 residues long. CDR3 sequence reads: CASSYSRGSTEAFF. The CDR3 bases are TGTGCCAGCAGTTACTCGAGAGGTAGCACTGAAGCTTTCTTT.

The chain is built from TRBV6-4 and TRBJ1-5, with D tentatively TRBD1 (6 bases). The CDR3 sequence is 14 residues long. Germline V gives CDR1 MRHNA, CDR2 SNTAGT. Trimming removed 3 bases from V and 2 bases from J, with 8 bases in between. The CDR3 region has the DNA TGTGCCAGCAGTGAACAGGGAGGCAATCAGCCCCAGCATTTT. Protein sequence: CASSEQGGNQPQHF.

This chain joins TRBV29-1 and TRBJ1-2, with D tentatively TRBD1 (5 bases). V dropped 1 base and J dropped 6 bases, with 9 bases sitting between them. CDR1 is SQVTM, CDR2 ANQGSEA, per germline. The CDR3 is 12 residues long. The CDR3 protein is CSVEARVDGYTF. The CDR3 coding sequence is TGCAGCGTTGAAGCCAGGGTCGATGGCTACACCTTC.

In DNA form, the CDR3 reads TGTGCCAGCAGTTTAAGGGTCAGGGAGACCCAGTACTTC. It is translated as CASSLRVRETQYF. V and J are TRBV27 and TRBJ2-5, with D unresolved. The germline V gene has CDR1 MNHEY and CDR2 SMNVEV (reference sequence). CDR3 size: 13 residues. Between the trimmed V and J ends, which lost 2 bases and 5 bases, there was a span of 9 bases.

J is TRBJ1-5 and V is TRBV9, with no clear D. The V gene's germline CDR1 is SGDLS and CDR2 YYNGEE. V shed 8 bases and J shed 3 bases, with 3 bases lying between them. The CDR3 contains 10 residues. The CDR3 reads CARINQPQHF. Here the CDR3 DNA reads TGTGCCAGGATCAATCAGCCCCAGCATTTT. Using reference TRBV9 and TRBJ1-5 for the parts outside the CDR3, the full variable domain is DSGVTQTPKHLITATGQRVTLRCSPRSGDLSVYWYQQSLDQGLQFLIQYYNGEERAKGNILERFSAQQFPDLHSELNLSSLELGDSALYFCARINQPQHFGDGTRLSIL.

V usage is TRBV6-2 or TRBV6-3 and J usage is TRBJ1-1; the match to TRBD1 covers 7 bases. This CDR3 has 17 amino acids. Trimming at V came to 6 bases and at J to 1 base, leaving 14 bases not matched to a gene. The V gene's germline CDR1 is MNHEY and CDR2 SVGEGT. The CDR3 loop is CASSEPPGGGPNTEAFF. The CDR3 bases are TGTGCCAGCAGCGAACCACCAGGGGGGGGCCCGAACACTGAAGCTTTCTTT.